The subject of this entry is one T cell receptor (beta chain). The data stem from a study of blood T cell repertoires in COVID-19. The CDR3 length is 15 residues. Trimming removed 4 bases at V and 1 base at J, with 14 bases between. Germline CDR1 is SNHLY and CDR2 is FYNNEI. Measured with immunoSEQ multiplex PCR; TCRdb has only the in-frame clones, and not every one. The repertoire holds approximately 190,000 clones, with about 83% as singletons. The sample was PBMCs or T cells enriched from blood (not recorded which). This chain links TRBV2 with TRBJ2-7; tentatively, D is TRBD1 (6 bases). This sequence originates from a woman in her 30s who had been exposed to COVID-19. The CDR3 sequence: CASSGPQGNSYEQYF. CDR3 nucleotides: TGTGCCAGCAGTGGTCCTCAGGGGAATTCCTACGAGCAGTACTTC.